The clone carrying this T cell receptor beta chain was counted many times. Its target is not known. Coverage ceases 3 residues before the CDR3 finishes, and the germline J gene fills in the end. The method was immunoSEQ multiplex PCR; TCRdb's version includes in-frame clones alone and lacks a portion of them. Recorded here are about 52,000 clones, none singletons. The data belong to a study of T cell clonality in common variable immunodeficiency. General study points: Shared TCRbeta clones were fewer between CVID subjects than controls.

The CDR3 is 14 amino acids. Losses at the gene ends were 3 bases for V and 3 bases for J; bases not matched to a gene: 2. The V gene's germline CDR1 is KGHSH and CDR2 LQKENI. The sequenced sample consisted of peripheral blood mononuclear cells. The clonotype comes from a person between 18 and 69 years old in good health. The chain recombines TRBV18 with TRBJ1-5, with 7 bases fitting TRBD1. The covered CDR3 bases are TGTGCCAGCTCACCGGGACAGCCCAATCAGCCC. It is translated as CASSPGQPNQP. The whole CDR3 reads CASSPGQPNQPQHF.